This T cell receptor (beta chain) appears in the sequencing data of a study of blood T cell repertoires in COVID-19 (dated by TCRdb to about 2020). A note on the overall study: Collaborator samples came from the United States, Italy and Spain and covered acute and convalescent phases of COVID-19. A de-identified subject ID, COVID-19 status, age in years and sex were almost always included in the sample metadata. The samples were drawn from two sources: the first 160 participants of the ongoing ImmuneRACE study, and 1,000 to 1,500 subjects contributed by 6 global collaborators. The repertoires were released in a freely available public database intended as a resource for research on the immune response to SARS-CoV-2. Deeply sampled blood TCRbeta repertoires from subjects exposed to, actively infected with, or recovered from COVID-19 were included in the dataset. Where available, HLA class I and class II types were obtained from metadata supplied by the sample provider rather than from assay-based typing. The material from the prospective study consisted of cDNA or gDNA derived from T cells, B-cell-depleted T cells, or PBMCs. The paper's findings and limits, for the study overall: How much clinical and demographic metadata was included differed by source and by participant, and the metadata was provided uncurated.

TCRbeta CDR3 regions were amplified from genomic DNA using the immunoSEQ Assay, a bias-controlled multiplex PCR. The authors' pipeline ran thus. The number of nucleated cells in each sample was estimated by amplification of reference gene primers within the assay. To quantify the absolute abundance of each unique TCRbeta CDR3 rearrangement, sequence reads were collapsed and filtered. For each sample, productive Simpson clonality was calculated as the square root of Simpson's diversity index across productive rearrangements. Held by TCRdb, this immuneACCESS table contains in-frame sequences only and omits some clones. Under half of the omission traces to an unresolved V gene where checked; the cause of the rest is unknown. V and J calls plus clone size are reproduced from that table; the DNA served to infer D and trimming. The sample profile shows some 230,000 clones; roughly 85% of them were found once. 2.9% of the sample belongs to the ten largest clones.

A second Seattle source provided samples from volunteer blood donors who had recovered from COVID-19. Each collaborating institution followed its own protocols to collect whole blood in K2EDTA tubes. For TCRbeta analysis, collaborators shipped samples as frozen whole blood, isolated PBMCs, or DNA extracted from either of those sample types. The CDR3 covers 17 residues, taking in both the cysteine and the phenylalanine. Only the CDR3 DNA stays, 51 bases, in frame from base 1. The germline V gene encodes CDR1 SGHRS and CDR2 YFSETQ. Here V drops 4 bases and J drops 2 bases, and the junction holds 5 bases not matched to any gene. A note on this clone: Its cognate antigen has yet to be identified. No base quality values were provided; no much bigger clone lies one nucleotide off.

Sequencing was done on a sample of peripheral blood. The TCR comes from a man between 45 and 60 years old who had recovered from COVID-19. Recombination joined TRBV5-1 with TRBJ2-3; TRBD2 matches 15 bases in the middle. In nucleotides, the sequence is TGCGCCAGCAGCACAGGGACTAGCGGGAGGACCACAGATACGCAGTATTTT. Its amino acids are CASSTGTSGRTTDTQYF.